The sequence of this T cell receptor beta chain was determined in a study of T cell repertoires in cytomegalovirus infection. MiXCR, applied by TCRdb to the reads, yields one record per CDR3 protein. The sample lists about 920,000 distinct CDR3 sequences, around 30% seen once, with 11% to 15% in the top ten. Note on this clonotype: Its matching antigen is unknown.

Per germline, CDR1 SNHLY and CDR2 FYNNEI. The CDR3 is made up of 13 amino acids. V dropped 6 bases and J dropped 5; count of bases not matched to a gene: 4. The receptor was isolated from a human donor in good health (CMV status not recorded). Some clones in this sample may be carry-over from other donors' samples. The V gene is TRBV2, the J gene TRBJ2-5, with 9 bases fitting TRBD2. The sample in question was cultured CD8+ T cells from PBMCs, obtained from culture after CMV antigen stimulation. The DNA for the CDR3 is TGTGCCAGCAGGCTAGCGGGGAAGGAGACCCAGTACTTC. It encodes CASRLAGKETQYF.